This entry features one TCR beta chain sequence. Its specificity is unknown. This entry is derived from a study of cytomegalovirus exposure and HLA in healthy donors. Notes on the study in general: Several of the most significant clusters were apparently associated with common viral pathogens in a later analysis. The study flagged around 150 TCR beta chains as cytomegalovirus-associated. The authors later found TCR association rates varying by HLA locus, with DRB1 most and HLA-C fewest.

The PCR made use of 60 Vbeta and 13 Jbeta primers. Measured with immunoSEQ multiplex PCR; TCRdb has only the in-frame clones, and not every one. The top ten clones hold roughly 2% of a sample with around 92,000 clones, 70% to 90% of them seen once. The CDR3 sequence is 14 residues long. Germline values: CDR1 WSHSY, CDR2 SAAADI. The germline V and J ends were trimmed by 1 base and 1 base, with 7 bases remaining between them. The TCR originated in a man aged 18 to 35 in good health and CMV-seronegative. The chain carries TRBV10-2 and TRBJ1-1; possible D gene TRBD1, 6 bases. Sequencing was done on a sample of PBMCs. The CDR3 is CASSELQGNTEAFF. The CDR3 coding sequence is TGCGCCAGCAGTGAGTTACAGGGGAACACTGAAGCTTTCTTT.